The 14 T cell receptor beta chains below were found in one sample sequenced in a study of cytomegalovirus exposure and HLA in healthy donors. The PCR was carried out with 60 Vbeta primers and 13 Jbeta primers. TCRdb's table, derived via immunoSEQ multiplex PCR, lists solely in-frame clones and lacks some. Of around 200,000 clones listed, around 81% are singletons. Material: PBMCs. These receptors were collected from a woman in her thirties in good health and CMV-seropositive.

The chain employs TRBV5-4 and TRBJ1-2; 7 bases align to TRBD1. CDR3 length: 14 residues. CDR1 and CDR2 (germline): SGHNT, YYREEE (reference sequence). Losses at the gene ends were 2 bases for V and 4 bases for J; bases not matched to a gene: 5. The CDR3 region has the DNA TGTGCCAGCAGCTTCCCGGGACAGCCCTATGGCTACACCTTC. It yields the protein CASSFPGQPYGYTF.

The chain uses TRBV27 and TRBJ2-1, with D possibly TRBD2 on 7 matching bases. The CDR3 has 14 amino acids. Germline assignment: CDR1 MNHEY and CDR2 SMNVEV (reference sequence). Trimming took 7 bases from V and 6 from J, leaving 16 bases between them. The DNA of the CDR3 is TGTGCCAGCACCCTACGAGGGGGGGGCAATGAGCAGTTCTTC. As protein: CASTLRGGGNEQFF.

The chain couples TRBV27 to TRBJ2-6; the D gene is possibly TRBD1 (6 bases). Germline V lookup: CDR1 MNHEY, CDR2 SMNVEV (reference sequence). The CDR3 is 15 amino acids. Trimming removed 5 bases from V and 4 bases from J, with 12 bases in between. The CDR3 loop reads CASSGLGTGANVLTF. The DNA of the CDR3 is TGTGCCAGCAGTGGATTAGGGACAGGGGCCAACGTCCTGACTTTC.

The chain employs TRBV6-6 and TRBJ1-1; 9 bases align to TRBD1. The V gene's germline CDR1 is MNHNY and CDR2 SVGAGI (reference sequence). The CDR3 extends over 16 amino acids. With V trimmed by 4 bases and J by 0 bases, 6 bases remained unmatched. The CDR3 region is CASSFRTGALNTEAFF. The DNA for the CDR3 is TGTGCCAGCAGTTTTCGGACAGGGGCCTTGAACACTGAAGCTTTCTTT.

J is TRBJ2-2 and V is TRBV29-1; 9 nucleotides align to TRBD2. This CDR3 region has 14 residues. Germline lookup yields CDR1 SQVTM and CDR2 ANQGSEA. Unmatched junction bases numbered 5, after V lost 4 bases and J lost 5 bases. CDR3 amino acids: CSVAAGGPTGELFF. As DNA, the CDR3 is TGCAGCGTTGCTGCGGGGGGGCCGACCGGGGAGCTGTTTTTT.

V is TRBV7-6 and J is TRBJ2-6, with a tentative D call TRBD1 (5 bases). CDR1 SGHVS and CDR2 FNYEAQ come from the germline V gene. This CDR3 comprises 20 residues. The V gene lost 3 bases and the J gene lost 0 bases, with 21 bases spanning the gap. The CDR3, as DNA: TGTGCCAGCAGCTTCTTTGGCACCAACAGGTACCACTCTGGGGCCAACGTCCTGACTTTC. As protein: CASSFFGTNRYHSGANVLTF.

This clone occurred once. The rearrangement joins TRBV9 to TRBJ1-1, with D perhaps matching TRBD1 (5 bases). From germline, CDR1 is SGDLS and CDR2 YYNGEE. The V end was cut by 0 bases, the J end by 3 bases, with 12 bases between. The CDR3 runs 15 residues. CDR3 nucleotide sequence: TGTGCCAGCAGCGTAGATACCTGGGGGGACACTGAAGCTTTCTTT. This gives the protein CASSVDTWGDTEAFF.

The chain uses TRBV29-1 and TRBJ1-2; D unresolved. CDR3 length: 13 amino acids. Germline V CDR1 and CDR2: SQVTM, ANQGSEA. Trimming cost V 4 bases and J 6 bases, with 15 bases left between them. This CDR3 is CSVAPHGVDGYTF. DNA for the CDR3: TGCAGCGTTGCTCCGCACGGAGTGGATGGCTACACCTTC.

This clone was observed once. This sequence joins TRBV6-5 and TRBJ1-1; 7 nucleotides agree with TRBD1. The CDR3 covers 13 residues. Looked up from germline, CDR1 is MNHEY and CDR2 is SVGAGI. Unmatched junction bases numbered 13, after V lost 7 bases and J lost 11 bases. The CDR3 region has the DNA TGTGCCAGCAAGGAGTGGCAGGGGGTCCCGGCTTTCTTT. This gives the protein CASKEWQGVPAFF.

The CDR3 DNA sequence: TGTGCCAGCATGAGGCGGGGGGGTGGAGATACGCAGTATTTT. Translation gives CASMRRGGGDTQYF. The chain has TRBV28 and TRBJ2-3; 9 bases map to TRBD2. Per germline, CDR1 MDHEN and CDR2 SYDVKM. The CDR3 runs to 14 residues. Losses at the gene ends were 7 bases for V and 5 bases for J; bases not matched to a gene: 7.

The chain combines TRBV30 with TRBJ1-2, with a possible D match to TRBD1 (6 bases). Germline V CDR1 and CDR2: GTSNPN, SVGIG (reference sequence). V was shortened by 3 bases and J by 4 bases, with 15 bases between the two germline ends. The CDR3 has 14 residues. This chain's CDR3 is CAWRDTGGAYGYTF. The CDR3, as DNA: TGTGCCTGGAGAGATACTGGGGGGGCCTATGGCTACACCTTC.

The rearrangement joins TRBV4-3 to TRBJ1-2; the D is unclear. The CDR3 contains 13 residues. V dropped 0 bases and J dropped 8 bases, with 10 bases sitting between them. The germline V gene has CDR1 LGHNA and CDR2 YSLEER. This CDR3 reads CASSQDRRGGYTF. The CDR3 DNA is TGCGCCAGCAGCCAAGATAGGCGGGGAGGCTACACCTTC.

Regarding this clone: One end of the junction is discordant with germline, which a read error may explain. The CDR3 here is CSSSLTGLDAFF. DNA of the CDR3: TGTTCCAGCAGCTTAACAGGGTTGGATGCTTTCTTT. V and J are TRBV7-9 and TRBJ1-1; TRBD1 might be the D (6 bases). Germline assignment: CDR1 SEHNR and CDR2 FQNEAQ (reference sequence). The CDR3 extends over 12 amino acids.

This chain connects TRBV7-2 to TRBJ2-5; 8 nucleotides agree with TRBD2. V dropped 2 bases and J dropped 4; count of bases not matched to a gene: 3. The CDR3 is made up of 14 amino acids. Germline loops: CDR1 SGHTA, CDR2 FQGNSA. The CDR3 here is CASSLFLAGETQYF. The CDR3 DNA reads as TGTGCCAGCAGCTTATTCCTAGCGGGAGAGACCCAGTACTTC.